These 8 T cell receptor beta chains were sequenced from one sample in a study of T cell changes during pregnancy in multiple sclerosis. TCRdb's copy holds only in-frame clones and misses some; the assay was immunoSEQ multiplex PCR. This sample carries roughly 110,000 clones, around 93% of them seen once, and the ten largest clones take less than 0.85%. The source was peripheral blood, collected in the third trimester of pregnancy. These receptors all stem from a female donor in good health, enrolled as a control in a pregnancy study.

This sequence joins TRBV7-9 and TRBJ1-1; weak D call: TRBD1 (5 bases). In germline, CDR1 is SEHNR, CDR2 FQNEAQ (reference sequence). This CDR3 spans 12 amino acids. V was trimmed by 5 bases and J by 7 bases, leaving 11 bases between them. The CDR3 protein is CASSLGLNEAFF. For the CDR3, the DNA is TGTGCCAGCAGCCTGGGACTGAATGAAGCTTTCTTT.

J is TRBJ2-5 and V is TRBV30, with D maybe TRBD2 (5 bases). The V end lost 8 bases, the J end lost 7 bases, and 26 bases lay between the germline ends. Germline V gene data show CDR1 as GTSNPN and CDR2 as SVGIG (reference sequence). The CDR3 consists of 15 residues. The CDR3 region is CAKGGSVNKRGTQYF. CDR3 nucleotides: TGTGCCAAAGGAGGTTCCGTCAACAAAAGAGGGACCCAGTACTTC.

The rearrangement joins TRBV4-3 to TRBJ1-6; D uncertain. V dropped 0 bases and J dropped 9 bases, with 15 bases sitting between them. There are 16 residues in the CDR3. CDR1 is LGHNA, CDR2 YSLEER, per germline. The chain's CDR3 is CASSQDLEQGGSPLHF. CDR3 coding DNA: TGCGCCAGCAGCCAAGATTTGGAGCAAGGAGGTTCACCCCTCCACTTT.

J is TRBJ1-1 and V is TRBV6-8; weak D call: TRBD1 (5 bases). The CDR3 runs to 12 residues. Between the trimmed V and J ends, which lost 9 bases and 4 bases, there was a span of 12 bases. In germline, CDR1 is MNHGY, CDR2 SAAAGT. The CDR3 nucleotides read TGTGCCAGAATCCAGGGAGGCACTGAAGCTTTCTTT. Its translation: CARIQGGTEAFF.

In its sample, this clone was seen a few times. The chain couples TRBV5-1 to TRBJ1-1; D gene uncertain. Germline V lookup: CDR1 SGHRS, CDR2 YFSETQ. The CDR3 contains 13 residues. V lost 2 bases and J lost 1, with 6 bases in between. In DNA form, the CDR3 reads TGCGCCAGCAGCTTACAGCAGAACACTGAAGCTTTCTTT. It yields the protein CASSLQQNTEAFF.

In nucleotides, the CDR3 is TGTGCCAGCAGTTACTTAACAGGGGGGACCTACGAGCAGTACTTC. This encodes CASSYLTGGTYEQYF. The J gene is TRBJ2-7, the V gene TRBV6-6; 8 positions match TRBD1. The CDR3 length is 15 residues. The junction had 4 bases not matched to a gene; V was cut back by 1 base and J by 2 bases. Germline lookup yields CDR1 MNHNY and CDR2 SVGAGI (reference sequence).

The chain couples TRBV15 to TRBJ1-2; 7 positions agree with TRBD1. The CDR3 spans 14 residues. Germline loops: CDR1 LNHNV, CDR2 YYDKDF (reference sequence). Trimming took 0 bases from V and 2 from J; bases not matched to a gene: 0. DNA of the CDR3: TGTGCCACCAGCAGAGACAGGGGGAACTATGGCTACACCTTC. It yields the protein CATSRDRGNYGYTF.

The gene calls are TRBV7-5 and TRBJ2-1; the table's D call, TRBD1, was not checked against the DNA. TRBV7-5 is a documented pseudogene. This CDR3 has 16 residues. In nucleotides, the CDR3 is TGTGCCAGAAGCTTCAAGGGGACAGAGAGCTACAATGAGCAGTTCTTC. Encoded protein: CARSFKGTESYNEQFF.